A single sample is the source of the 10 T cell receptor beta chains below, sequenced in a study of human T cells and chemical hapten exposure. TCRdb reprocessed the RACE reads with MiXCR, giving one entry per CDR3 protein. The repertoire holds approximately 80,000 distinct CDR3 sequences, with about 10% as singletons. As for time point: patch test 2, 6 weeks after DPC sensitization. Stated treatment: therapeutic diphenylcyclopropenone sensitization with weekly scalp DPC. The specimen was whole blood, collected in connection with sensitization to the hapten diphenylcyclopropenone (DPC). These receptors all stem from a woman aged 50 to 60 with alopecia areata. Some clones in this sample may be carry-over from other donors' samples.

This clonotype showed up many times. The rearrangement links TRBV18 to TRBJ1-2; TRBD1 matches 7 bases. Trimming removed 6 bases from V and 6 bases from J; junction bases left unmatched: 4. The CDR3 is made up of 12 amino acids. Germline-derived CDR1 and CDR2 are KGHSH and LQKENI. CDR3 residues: CASSQDRDGYTF. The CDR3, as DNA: TGTGCCAGCTCCCAAGACAGGGATGGCTACACCTTC.

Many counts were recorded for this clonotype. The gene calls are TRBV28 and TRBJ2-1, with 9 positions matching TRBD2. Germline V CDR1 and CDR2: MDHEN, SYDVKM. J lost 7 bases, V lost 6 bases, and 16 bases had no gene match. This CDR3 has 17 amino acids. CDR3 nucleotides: TGTGCCAGCAGCCGACGGTGGAGGGGCGGGAGGGCTAATGAGCAGTTCTTC. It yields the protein CASSRRWRGGRANEQFF. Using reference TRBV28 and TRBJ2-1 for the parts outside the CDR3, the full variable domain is DVKVTQSSRYLVKRTGEKVFLECVQDMDHENMFWYRQDPGLGLRLIYFSYDVKMKEKGDIPEGYSVSREKKERFSLILESASTNQTSMYLCASSRRWRGGRANEQFFGPGTRLTVL.

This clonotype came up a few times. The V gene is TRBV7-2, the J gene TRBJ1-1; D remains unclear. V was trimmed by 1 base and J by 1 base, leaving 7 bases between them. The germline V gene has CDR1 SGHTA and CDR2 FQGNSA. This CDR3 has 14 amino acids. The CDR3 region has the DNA TGTGCCAGCAGCTTAGACTTGGCGAACACTGAAGCTTTCTTT. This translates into CASSLDLANTEAFF.

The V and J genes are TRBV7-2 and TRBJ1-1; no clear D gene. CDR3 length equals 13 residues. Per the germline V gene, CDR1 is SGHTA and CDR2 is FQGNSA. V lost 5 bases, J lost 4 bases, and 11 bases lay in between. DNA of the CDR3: TGTGCCAGCAGCCTGACCAGGACCACTGAAGCTTTCTTT. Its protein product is CASSLTRTTEAFF.

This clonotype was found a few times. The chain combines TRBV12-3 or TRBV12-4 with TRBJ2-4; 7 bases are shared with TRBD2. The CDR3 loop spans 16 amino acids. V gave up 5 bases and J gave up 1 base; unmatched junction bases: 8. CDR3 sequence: CASSVGGMLAKNIQYF. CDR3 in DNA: TGTGCCAGCAGTGTCGGGGGGATGTTGGCCAAAAACATTCAGTACTTC.

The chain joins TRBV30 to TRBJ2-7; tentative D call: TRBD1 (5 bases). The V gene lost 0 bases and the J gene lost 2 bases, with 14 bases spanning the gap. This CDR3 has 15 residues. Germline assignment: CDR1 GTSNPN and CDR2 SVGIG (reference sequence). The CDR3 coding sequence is TGTGCCTGGAGTGTACCCAGGGATGCTGCCTACGAGCAGTACTTC. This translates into CAWSVPRDAAYEQYF.

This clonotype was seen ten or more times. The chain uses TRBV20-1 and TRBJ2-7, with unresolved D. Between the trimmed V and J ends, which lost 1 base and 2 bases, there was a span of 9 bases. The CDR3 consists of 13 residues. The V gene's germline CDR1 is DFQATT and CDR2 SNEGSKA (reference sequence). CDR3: CSARASAAYEQYF. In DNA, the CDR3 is TGCAGTGCTAGAGCCAGCGCCGCCTACGAGCAGTACTTC.

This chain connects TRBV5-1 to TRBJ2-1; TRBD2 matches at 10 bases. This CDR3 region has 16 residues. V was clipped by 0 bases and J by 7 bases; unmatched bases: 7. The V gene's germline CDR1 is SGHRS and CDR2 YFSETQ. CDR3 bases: TGCGCCAGCAGCTTGGTACTAGCGGGAAAAGAGAATGAGCAGTTCTTC. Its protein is CASSLVLAGKENEQFF.

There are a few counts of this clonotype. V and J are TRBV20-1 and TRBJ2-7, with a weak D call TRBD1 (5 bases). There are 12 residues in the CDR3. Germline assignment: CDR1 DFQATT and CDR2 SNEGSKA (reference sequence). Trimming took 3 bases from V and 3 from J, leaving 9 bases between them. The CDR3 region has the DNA TGCAGTGCTAGGACAGATCTCTACGAGCAGTACTTC. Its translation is CSARTDLYEQYF.

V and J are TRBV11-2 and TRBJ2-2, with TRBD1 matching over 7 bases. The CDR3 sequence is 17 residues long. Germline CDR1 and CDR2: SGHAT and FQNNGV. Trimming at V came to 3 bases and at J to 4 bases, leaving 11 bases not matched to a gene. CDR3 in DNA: TGTGCCAGCAGCTTTCGACAGGGTCTAAAGGGCACCGGGGAGCTGTTTTTT. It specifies CASSFRQGLKGTGELFF.